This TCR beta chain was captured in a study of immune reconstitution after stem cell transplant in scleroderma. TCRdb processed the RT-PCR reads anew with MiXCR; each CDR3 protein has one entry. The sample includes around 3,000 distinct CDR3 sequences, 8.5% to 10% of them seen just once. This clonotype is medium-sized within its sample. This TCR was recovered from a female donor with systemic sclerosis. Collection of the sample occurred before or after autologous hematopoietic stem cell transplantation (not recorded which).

CDR3 amino acids: CASSRTGIWEQFF. As DNA, the CDR3 is TGCGCCAGCAGCAGGACAGGGATTTGGGAGCAGTTCTTC. The rearrangement joins TRBV5-1 to TRBJ2-1, with TRBD1 identical over 8 bases. CDR3 length: 13 amino acids. Per the germline V gene, CDR1 is SGHRS and CDR2 is YFSETQ. V was pared by 4 bases and J by 10 bases, with 7 bases of the junction left unmatched.